The clone carrying this T cell receptor beta chain was seen a handful of times. These data belong to a study of early T cells in non-severe SARS-CoV-2 infection. At the level of the study: From unsorted whole blood, bulk RNA was sequenced, and the chains remained unpaired.

Researchers attached unique molecular identifiers to individual cDNA molecules. TCRdb reprocessed the 5' RACE reads with MiXCR, giving one entry per CDR3 protein. Among roughly 80,000 distinct CDR3 sequences listed, more than 7.5% were seen once. CDR1 and CDR2 (germline): SGHAT, FQNNGV. V dropped 5 bases and J dropped 4 bases, with 10 bases sitting between them. The CDR3 has 13 amino acids. Sequencing was done on a sample of whole blood. The rearrangement uses TRBV11-2 and TRBJ2-3, with D uncertain. This receptor was identified in an adult who was a healthcare worker with PCR-confirmed SARS-CoV-2 infection or an uninfected control (not recorded which). The CDR3 bases are TGTGCCAGCAGCCCAAACACGGCAGATACGCAGTATTTT. Amino acids: CASSPNTADTQYF.